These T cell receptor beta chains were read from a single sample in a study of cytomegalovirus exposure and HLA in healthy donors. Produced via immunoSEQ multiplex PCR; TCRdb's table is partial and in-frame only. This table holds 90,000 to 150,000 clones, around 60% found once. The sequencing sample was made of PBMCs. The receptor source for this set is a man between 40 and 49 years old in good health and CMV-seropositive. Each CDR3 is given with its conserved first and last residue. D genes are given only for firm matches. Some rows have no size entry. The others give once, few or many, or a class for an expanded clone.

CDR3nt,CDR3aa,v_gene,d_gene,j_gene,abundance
TGTGCCAGCAGTGAACAGGGGGCTTTGGCAGATACGCAGTATTTT,CASSEQGALADTQYF,TRBV6-1,TRBD1,TRBJ2-3,NA
TGTGCCAGCAGCCCACATCAGGGGTTTTTAGCTGAAGCTTTCTTT,CASSPHQGFLAEAFF,TRBV7-9,NA,TRBJ1-1,once
TGTGCCAGCAGTCTGACTACGCTCTCCTACGAGCAGTACTTC,CASSLTTLSYEQYF,TRBV28,NA,TRBJ2-7,NA
TGTGCCAGCAGTGACCTGGGCATTGGAAAACTGTTTTTT,CASSDLGIGKLFF,TRBV25-1,NA,TRBJ1-4,NA
TGTGCCAGCAGGGTTAGCGGGGGAGTTCAAGAGACCCAGTACTTC,CASRVSGGVQETQYF,TRBV6-5,TRBD2,TRBJ2-5,NA
TGTGCCAGCAGTGACCTCGGGACTAGCGGTAACGAGCAGTACTTC,CASSDLGTSGNEQYF,TRBV25-1,TRBD2,TRBJ2-7,NA
TGTGCCAGCCGCATGATGGGGGCATATACGCAGTATTTT,CASRMMGAYTQYF,TRBV7-2,NA,TRBJ2-3,NA
TGTGCCAGCAGCCCTCAGGGGGCGATTTATGGCTACACCTTC,CASSPQGAIYGYTF,TRBV11-1,TRBD1,TRBJ1-2,NA
TGTGCCAGCAGCTTAACGGGAAACACTGAAGCTTTCTTT,CASSLTGNTEAFF,TRBV7-9,NA,TRBJ1-1,once
TGTGCCAGCAGTCAGAGCGGGGCCACCTACAATGAGCAGTTCTTC,CASSQSGATYNEQFF,TRBV27,TRBD2,TRBJ2-1,NA
TGTGCCAGCAGCTCAGGCACTGAAGCTTTCTTT,CASSSGTEAFF,TRBV2,NA,TRBJ1-1,few
TGCGCCAGCAGCCAAGCGGGGGTACAGCTTGAAAAACTGTTTTTT,CASSQAGVQLEKLFF,TRBV4-3,NA,TRBJ1-4,NA